This passage covers 3 T cell receptor beta chains from one sample sequenced in a study of T cells in women clearing cervical HPV infection listed by TCRdb under 2018. Libraries were constructed by the immunoSEQ multiplex PCR assay. Imported from immuneACCESS, the table was reduced by TCRdb to in-frame sequences with V and J called. These copies leave out some clones; in studies compared against another copy, an unresolved V gene accounts for under half, and the cause of the remainder is not known. The table for this sample lists 30,000 to 35,000 clones. The top ten hold about 4.3% of the sample. Material for sequencing was blood buffy coat. These receptors were collected from a woman aged 18 to 75 with a cervical HPV16 infection that either progressed to CIN3+ or cleared (not recorded which).

Details on this clone: The CDR3 end lies 3 residues beyond the end of the read and is filled in from the germline J gene. The V call is TRBV7-6, the J call TRBJ2-2, with 7 positions matching TRBD1. The ends lost 5 bases at V and 0 bases at J; junction bases unmatched: 6. Germline V CDR1 and CDR2: SGHVS, FNYEAQ. The CDR3 sequence is 16 residues long. The CDR3 sequence: CASSQRQGTNTGELFF. The part of the CDR3 DNA that was read is TGTGCCAGCAGCCAACGACAGGGTACGAACACCGGGGAG.

Regarding this clone: The read terminates 3 residues before the CDR3 end, so the remaining end is supplied by the germline J gene. The rearrangement joins TRBV30 to TRBJ2-7; 10 bases are a match to TRBD1. The CDR3 runs to 13 residues. Germline V gene sequence: CDR1 GTSNPN, CDR2 SVGIG (reference sequence). V lost 3 bases, J lost 6 bases, and 5 bases stayed unmatched. This CDR3 reads CAWRTGGRFEQYF. CDR3 DNA, as far as it was read: TGTGCCTGGAGGACAGGGGGCCGGTTCGAG.

Turning to this clone: With the read ending 3 residues before the CDR3 end, the germline J gene is used to fill in that end. The chain combines TRBV7-3 with TRBJ2-3; tentatively, D is TRBD2 (6 bases). The V end lost 5 bases, the J end lost 4 bases, and 16 bases lay between the germline ends. The germline V gene has CDR1 SGHTA and CDR2 FQGTGA. The length of the CDR3 is 15 residues. The CDR3 reads CASSGGEESADTQYF. The covered CDR3 bases are TGTGCCAGCAGCGGAGGGGAGGAGAGCGCAGATACG.